The TCR beta chain described here comes from a study of T cell responses to AZD1222 COVID-19 vaccine. Study-level points and caveats: Seropositive at baseline were only six or seven AZD1222 recipients.

The table came from immunoSEQ multiplex PCR; TCRdb's copy has only in-frame clones and leaves some out. The repertoire table contains about 140,000 clones. J gave up 2 bases and V 1 base, and 6 bases lay outside the gene matches. Germline loops: CDR1 SGHAT, CDR2 FQNNGV. The CDR3 loop spans 16 amino acids. As regards this clone: Its antigen is not known.

The clonotype was recovered from an adult in good health. The sequencing sample was made of peripheral blood. The rearrangement joins TRBV11-2 to TRBJ2-3; TRBD1 agrees at 7 bases. This chain's CDR3 is CASSLGGGWHTDTQYF. In nucleotides, the CDR3 is TGTGCCAGCAGCTTAGGAGGGGGCTGGCACACAGATACGCAGTATTTT.